Listed here are 22 T cell receptor beta chains from one sample, sequenced in a study of blood T cells in healthy people across ages (dated by TCRdb to 2015 to 2017). The library was produced with 5' RACE. This sample was sequenced with an Illumina HiSeq 2500. A second PCR of roughly 7 to 11 cycles was performed with a sample-barcoded 5' primer and a J-beta primer mix. TCRdb itself trimmed the public reads at Q25 with fastp, ran MiXCR and retained productive beta chains. Duplicate CDR3 protein sequences are folded into a single record with the most common DNA and genes. The sample table holds just over 800,000 distinct CDR3 sequences, of which around two thirds were seen once. The ten largest make up around 30% of the sample. The sequencing input was blood. The receptors come from a man between 25 and 39 years old in good health.

This clonotype was detected a few times. This rearrangement joins TRBV7-3 to TRBJ2-1; the D is unclear. CDR3 size: 12 residues. Germline values: CDR1 SGHTA, CDR2 FQGTGA. The CDR3 DNA sequence: TGTGACCCACAAAACTCCTACAATGAGCAGTTCTTC. Translating gives CDPQNSYNEQFF. Full variable domain (rest looked up from reference TRBV7-3 and TRBJ2-1): GAGVSQTPSNKVTEKGKYVELRCDPISGHTALYWYRQSLGQGPEFLIYFQGTGAADDSGLPNDRFFAVRPEGSVSTLKIQRTERGDSAVYLCDPQNSYNEQFFGPGTRLTVL.

The chain joins TRBV5-1 to TRBJ2-3, with 7 bases aligning to TRBD2. The CDR3 has 16 residues. V trimming: 4 bases; J trimming: 0 bases; junction bases outside the gene matches: 8. Germline lookup yields CDR1 SGHRS and CDR2 YFSETQ. The CDR3 sequence is CASSTSSGISTDTQYF. In DNA form, the CDR3 reads TGCGCCAGCAGCACATCTAGCGGTATTAGCACAGATACGCAGTATTTT.

The chain joins TRBV7-9 to TRBJ2-7; TRBD1 matches at 9 bases. The CDR3 runs to 15 residues. The V gene end was trimmed by 5 bases and the J gene end by 0 bases; junction bases not matched to a gene: 5. Germline CDR1 reads SEHNR; CDR2 reads FQNEAQ (reference sequence). The CDR3 loop reads CASSHRDRVSYEQYF. The CDR3 nucleotides are TGTGCCAGCAGCCACCGGGACAGGGTCTCCTACGAGCAGTACTTC.

This chain links TRBV5-1 with TRBJ2-7; D may be TRBD2 (6 bases). This CDR3 comprises 15 residues. The germline CDR1 and CDR2 sequences are SGHRS and YFSETQ. V lost 4 bases and J lost 4, with 18 bases in between. CDR3 sequence: CASSPRGPESYEQYF. CDR3 nucleotides: TGCGCCAGCAGCCCGCGGGGTCCCGAATCGTACGAGCAGTACTTC.

The rearrangement joins TRBV7-3 to TRBJ1-2; TRBD1 aligns across 9 bases. Germline V gene sequence: CDR1 SGHTA, CDR2 FQGTGA. This CDR3 has 15 residues. With 5 bases clipped from V and 1 base from J, the junction kept 5 bases outside the gene matches. CDR3 coding DNA: TGTGCCAGCAGCACCGGACAGGGGAATAACTATGGCTACACCTTC. Its protein is CASSTGQGNNYGYTF.

The chain employs TRBV4-2 and TRBJ2-1; 12 nucleotides agree with TRBD2. The CDR3 runs to 16 residues. The trim removed 1 base at V and 8 bases at J, leaving 6 bases unmatched. From germline, CDR1 is LGHNA and CDR2 YNFKEQ. CDR3 nucleotide sequence: TGTGCCAGCAGCCAAGCTAGCGGGGGGGCATCGTATGAGCAGTTCTTC. Encoded protein: CASSQASGGASYEQFF.

The J gene is TRBJ2-7, the V gene TRBV7-2; D is uncertain. The CDR3 is 14 residues long. Germline V CDR1 and CDR2: SGHTA, FQGNSA. The ends were cut back, 2 bases at V and 2 bases at J, with 10 bases in the middle. In DNA form, the CDR3 reads TGTGCCAGCAGCTTAAGGGTGGCCCCCTACGAGCAGTACTTC. Amino acid sequence: CASSLRVAPYEQYF.

This clonotype was observed a single time. CDR3 amino acids: CASSFTSGGPRETQYF. DNA of the CDR3: TGTGCCAGCAGTTTTACCAGCGGGGGACCCAGGGAGACCCAGTACTTC. The chain is built from TRBV12-3 or TRBV12-4 and TRBJ2-4; 8 bases fit TRBD2. The J call could be wrong; TRBJ2-5 is a better fit for the DNA end. There are 16 residues in the CDR3.

The chain links TRBV29-1 to TRBJ2-5; D not resolved. Trimming removed 4 bases from V and 2 bases from J, with 5 bases in between. The germline CDR1 and CDR2 sequences are SQVTM and ANQGSEA. The CDR3 runs 11 residues. The CDR3 protein is CSVALQETQYF. The CDR3 region has the DNA TGCAGCGTTGCCCTACAAGAGACCCAGTACTTC.

This clonotype has only a few counts. V gene TRBV12-3 or TRBV12-4 combines with J gene TRBJ2-5; 8 bases agree with TRBD1. V gave up 6 bases and J gave up 4 bases; unmatched junction bases: 10. The CDR3 contains 15 residues. The CDR3 DNA follows: TGTGCCAGCAGCCTCCAGGGGGCAAGGGGAGAGACCCAGTACTTC. The encoded protein is CASSLQGARGETQYF.

The chain joins TRBV12-3 or TRBV12-4 to TRBJ2-2; 7 positions agree with TRBD1. The ends lost 3 bases at V and 8 bases at J; junction bases unmatched: 3. This CDR3 spans 13 amino acids. The CDR3 DNA is TGTGCCAGCAGTTTCGACAGGGCTGGGGAGCTGTTTTTT. This encodes CASSFDRAGELFF.

The chain couples TRBV4-3 to TRBJ2-5; D may be TRBD2 (5 bases). Between the trimmed V and J ends, which lost 0 bases and 5 bases, there was a span of 16 bases. The CDR3 has 16 amino acids. Germline values: CDR1 LGHNA, CDR2 YSLEER. CDR3 protein: CASSQDKGTSGETQYF. The CDR3 bases are TGCGCCAGCAGCCAAGATAAGGGAACTAGTGGCGAGACCCAGTACTTC.

This clonotype was picked up a small number of times. The chain uses TRBV7-2 and TRBJ2-3; TRBD2 matches at 8 bases. V lost 5 bases and J lost 6; bases outside the gene matches: 10. Germline V gene lookup returns CDR1 SGHTA and CDR2 FQGNSA. There are 15 residues in the CDR3. CDR3 amino acids: CASSPRAGVGDTQYF. CDR3 bases: TGTGCCAGCAGCCCCCGAGCGGGGGTGGGGGATACGCAGTATTTT. Drawing the rest from reference TRBV7-2 and TRBJ2-3, the complete variable domain is GAGVSQSPSNKVTEKGKDVELRCDPISGHTALYWYRQSLGQGLEFLIYFQGNSAPDKSGLPSDRFSAERTGGSVSTLTIQRTQQEDSAVYLCASSPRAGVGDTQYFGPGTRLTVL.

V is TRBV27 and J is TRBJ2-7; a weak D match, TRBD2 (6 bases). The J call may be faulty, since TRBJ2-5 better matches the DNA end. CDR1 and CDR2 (germline): MNHEY, SMNVEV (reference sequence). CDR3 size: 15 residues. The CDR3 reads CASSRLTSSGETQYF. CDR3 in DNA: TGTGCCAGCAGCAGATTGACTAGTTCAGGGGAGACCCAGTACTTC.

V gene TRBV11-1 combines with J gene TRBJ1-1; TRBD1 aligns across 8 bases. The germline gives CDR1 SGHAT, CDR2 FQDESV (reference sequence). There are 13 residues in the CDR3. The V segment lost 5 bases and the J segment 3 bases; nucleotides outside the gene matches: 2. CDR3 sequence: CASSRTGYTEAFF. The CDR3 DNA is TGTGCCAGCAGCCGGACAGGGTACACTGAAGCTTTCTTT.

This rearrangement joins TRBV9 to TRBJ2-2, with D possibly TRBD1 on 5 matching bases. The V end lost 3 bases, the J end lost 8 bases, and 11 bases lay between the germline ends. Germline V gives CDR1 SGDLS, CDR2 YYNGEE. There are 13 residues in the CDR3. For the CDR3, the DNA is TGTGCCAGCAGCGGTCACAGGCGAGGGGAGCTGTTTTTT. It translates to CASSGHRRGELFF.

For this clonotype: This may come from a read error, since a much larger clone is one base off. This rearrangement joins TRBV18 to TRBJ2-3; D unclear. Germline V lookup: CDR1 KGHSH, CDR2 LQKENI. This CDR3 has 13 residues. The CDR3, as DNA: TGTACCAGCTCACCGGGCCCCACAGATACGCAGTATTTT. Its translation: CTSSPGPTDTQYF.

The rearrangement uses TRBV7-9 and TRBJ1-6; TRBD1 is a possible D gene (6 bases). V lost 5 bases, J lost 8 bases, and 13 bases lay in between. CDR3 length equals 14 residues. Germline-derived CDR1 and CDR2 are SEHNR and FQNEAQ (reference sequence). In DNA, the CDR3 is TGTGCCAGCAGCAACAGGGAGAGTTATTCACCCCTCCACTTT. Its protein product is CASSNRESYSPLHF.

The chain carries TRBV10-3 and TRBJ2-3, with 7 bases lining up with TRBD1. V dropped 11 bases and J dropped 1; count of bases not matched to a gene: 6. Germline V gives CDR1 ENHRY, CDR2 SYGVKD. There are 13 residues in the CDR3. The CDR3 protein is CALSGTGTDTQYF. The CDR3 DNA reads as TGTGCCCTATCAGGGACAGGCACAGATACGCAGTATTTT.

J is TRBJ2-5 and V is TRBV28; TRBD1 might be the D (6 bases). There are 15 residues in the CDR3. Germline-derived CDR1 and CDR2 are MDHEN and SYDVKM. V was pared by 10 bases and J by 1 base, with 19 bases between. The CDR3 sequence: CAISDPGGPQETQYF. CDR3 DNA: TGTGCCATCTCAGATCCTGGGGGCCCCCAAGAGACCCAGTACTTC.

This clonotype was counted a few times. V and J are TRBV15 and TRBJ2-7, with D hard to call. The CDR3 loop spans 13 amino acids. Deletions cut 1 base from V and 3 bases from J, with 7 bases between. The V gene's germline CDR1 is LNHNV and CDR2 YYDKDF (reference sequence). The DNA for the CDR3 is TGTGCCACCAGCAGAGTTAACCGCTACGAGCAGTACTTC. Translation: CATSRVNRYEQYF.

This chain joins TRBV20-1 and TRBJ2-7; maybe TRBD2 (6 bases). This CDR3 spans 12 amino acids. Germline assignment: CDR1 DFQATT and CDR2 SNEGSKA (reference sequence). Trimming pared 0 bases from V and 3 bases from J, leaving 6 bases between. Here the CDR3 DNA reads TGCAGTGCTAGAGAGACTAGCTACGAGCAGTACTTC. It codes for CSARETSYEQYF.